The present TCR beta chain was sequenced within a study of CD8 T cells in Susac syndrome. RNA totalling about 0.45 to 1 ug underwent reverse transcription with random hexamers. immunoSEQ multiplex PCR amplified TCR beta CDR3 across 54 Vbeta, 13 Jbeta. A single record per CDR3 protein comes from TCRdb applying MiXCR to the immunoSEQ multiplex PCR reads. This sample has tens of thousands of distinct CDR3 sequences, with 90% to 95% found just once. After removal of 7 bases from V and 5 bases from J, the junction contained 9 bases not matched to a gene. This CDR3 region has 15 residues. The germline V gene has CDR1 SNHLY and CDR2 FYNNEI. Sequencing targeted TCR beta in T cells from blood (CD8+ and CD4+).

Sample: CD8+ T cells from PBMCs. This clonotype was obtained from a human donor with multiple sclerosis. The chain links TRBV2 to TRBJ2-1; TRBD1 matches at 9 bases. This CDR3 reads CASILPGQGNNEQFF. The CDR3 nucleotides are TGTGCCAGCATACTCCCGGGACAGGGAAACAATGAGCAGTTCTTC. Full variable domain (remainder filled in from reference TRBV2 and TRBJ2-1): EPEVTQTPSHQVTQMGQEVILRCVPISNHLYFYWYRQILGQKVEFLVSFYNNEISEKSEIFDDQFSVERPDGSNFTLKIRSTKLEDSAMYFCASILPGQGNNEQFFGPGTRLTVL.